This T cell receptor (beta chain) stems from a study of blood T cell repertoires in COVID-19 (dated by TCRdb to the early 2020s). In the study overall: Collaborator samples came from the United States, Italy and Spain and covered acute and convalescent phases of COVID-19. The dataset comprised deeply sampled blood TCRbeta repertoires from subjects exposed to, actively infected with, or recovered from COVID-19. The repertoires were released in a freely available public database meant as a resource for research on the immune response to SARS-CoV-2. The prospective study material was composed of cDNA or gDNA derived from T cells, B-cell-depleted T cells, or PBMCs. The samples were drawn from the first 160 participants of the ongoing ImmuneRACE study and from 1,254 subjects provided by 6 global collaborators. A de-identified subject ID, COVID-19 status, age in years and sex were almost always included in the sample metadata. HLA class I and class II types, where available, came from metadata supplied by the sample provider rather than from assay-based typing. Study-wide findings and limitations: The amount of clinical and demographic metadata varied by source and participant and was provided uncurated.

One collaborating source in Seattle enrolled patients while the patients were actively infected and followed the patients over time throughout the course of disease. The collaborating institutions used their own protocols to collect whole blood in K2EDTA tubes. Collaborator samples were shipped for TCRbeta analysis as frozen whole blood, isolated PBMCs, or DNA extracted from either sample type. V is cut back by 1 base and J by 5 bases, with 7 bases in the junction unmatched. CDR1 and CDR2, looked up from the germline V gene, are LGHNA and YSLEER. The CDR3 runs 16 amino acids, cysteine and phenylalanine included. Just CDR3 DNA is preserved here, 48 bases in frame from base 1. TCRbeta CDR3 regions were amplified from genomic DNA using the immunoSEQ Assay, a bias-controlled multiplex PCR. The authors' pipeline ran thus. The number of nucleated cells in each sample was estimated by amplification of reference gene primers within the assay. To quantify the absolute abundance of each unique TCRbeta CDR3 rearrangement, sequence reads were collapsed and filtered. For each sample, productive Simpson clonality was calculated by taking the square root of Simpson's diversity index across productive rearrangements. TCRdb's version of the immuneACCESS table is confined to in-frame rearrangements and falls short of the full clone set. An unresolved V gene accounts for under half of the shortfall where checked; the remainder is of unknown origin. That table furnishes V, J and clone size, whereas the DNA furnished D and trimming. The sample table shows 150,000 to 200,000 clones, and about four fifths are seen once. The ten largest account for more than 10% of the sample.

To note about this clone: Its antigen target is currently unknown. The sample holds no much larger clone one base away, and base qualities are not on file.

Sequenced material: peripheral blood. The TCR comes from a woman aged 80 or older with COVID-19, enrolled during active disease. Recombination joined TRBV4-3 with TRBJ1-4, with TRBD1 matching 7 junction bases. The nucleotide sequence is given as TGCGCCAGCAGCCAAGCTCCTGGCAGGGGGAATGAAAAACTGTTTTTT. This sequence encodes CASSQAPGRGNEKLFF.